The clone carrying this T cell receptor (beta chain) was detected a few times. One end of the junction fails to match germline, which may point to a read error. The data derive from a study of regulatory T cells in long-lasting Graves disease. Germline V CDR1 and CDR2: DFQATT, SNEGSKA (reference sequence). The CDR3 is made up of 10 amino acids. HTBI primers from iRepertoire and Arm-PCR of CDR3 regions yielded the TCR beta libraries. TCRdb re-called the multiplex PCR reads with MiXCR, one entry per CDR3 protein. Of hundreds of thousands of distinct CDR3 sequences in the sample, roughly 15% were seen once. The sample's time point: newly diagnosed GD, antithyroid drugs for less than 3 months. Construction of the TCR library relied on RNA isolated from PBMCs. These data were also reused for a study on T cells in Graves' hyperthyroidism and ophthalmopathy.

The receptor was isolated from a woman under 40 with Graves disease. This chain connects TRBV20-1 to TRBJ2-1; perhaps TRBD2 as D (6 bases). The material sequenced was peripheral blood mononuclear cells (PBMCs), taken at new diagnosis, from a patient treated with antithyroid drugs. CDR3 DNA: TGCAGTGCTTTTAGCGGCGAGCGGTTCTTC. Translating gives CSAFSGERFF.